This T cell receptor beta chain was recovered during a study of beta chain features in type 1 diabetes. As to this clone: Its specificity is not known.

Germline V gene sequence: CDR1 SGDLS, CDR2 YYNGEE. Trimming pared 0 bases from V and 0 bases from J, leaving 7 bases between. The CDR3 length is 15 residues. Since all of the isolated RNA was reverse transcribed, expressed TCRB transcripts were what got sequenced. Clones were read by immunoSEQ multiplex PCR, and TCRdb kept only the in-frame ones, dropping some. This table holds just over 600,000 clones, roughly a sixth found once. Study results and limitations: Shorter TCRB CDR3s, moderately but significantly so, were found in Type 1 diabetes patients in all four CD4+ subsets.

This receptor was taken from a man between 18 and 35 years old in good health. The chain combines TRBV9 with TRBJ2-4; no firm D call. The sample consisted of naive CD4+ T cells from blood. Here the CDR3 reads CASSVGTIAKNIQYF. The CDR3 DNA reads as TGTGCCAGCAGCGTAGGTACCATAGCCAAAAACATTCAGTACTTC. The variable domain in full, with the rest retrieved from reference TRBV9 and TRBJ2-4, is DSGVTQTPKHLITATGQRVTLRCSPRSGDLSVYWYQQSLDQGLQFLIQYYNGEERAKGNILERFSAQQFPDLHSELNLSSLELGDSALYFCASSVGTIAKNIQYFGAGTRLSVL.